The 16 T cell receptor beta chains in this list originate from one sample, sequenced in a study of identical twins. Using its own MiXCR run on the 5' RACE reads, TCRdb lists one record per CDR3 protein. The sample includes 650,000 to 800,000 distinct CDR3 sequences, less than 10% of them seen just once. A further study also used this sample, focusing on yellow fever vaccine responses in identical twins.

Sequenced sample: PBMCs. These receptors all come from a woman aged 18-30 years in good health.

A few counts support this clonotype. The rearrangement links TRBV7-9 to TRBJ1-3; a possible D gene is TRBD1 (6 bases). This CDR3 is 15 amino acids long. V lost 0 bases and J lost 2, with 8 bases in between. From germline, CDR1 is SEHNR and CDR2 FQNEAQ (reference sequence). The CDR3 nucleotides read TGTGCCAGCAGCTTAGCGGGGGGCACTGGAAACACCATATATTTT. Amino acids: CASSLAGGTGNTIYF.

This clonotype has ten or more counts. The rearrangement joins TRBV6-1 to TRBJ1-5; no firm D call. From germline, CDR1 is MNHNS and CDR2 SASEGT. V dropped 2 bases and J dropped 7 bases, with 12 bases sitting between them. The CDR3 length is 14 residues. CDR3 bases: TGTGCCAGCAGTGAAACCGTAACGAGGCAGCCCCAGCATTTT. Protein sequence: CASSETVTRQPQHF.

This clonotype was seen repeatedly, ten times or more. At one boundary the junction diverges from the germline segment, which might be a read error. The rearrangement joins TRBV5-1 to TRBJ2-3; possibly TRBD2 for D (5 bases). The CDR3 runs to 14 residues. The V gene's germline CDR1 is SGHRS and CDR2 YFSETQ. The CDR3 bases are TGTGCCAGCAGTTTATCGGGGAGCACAGATACGCAGTATTTT. This gives the protein CASSLSGSTDTQYF.

The V and J genes are TRBV2 and TRBJ2-4; D ambiguous. The length of the CDR3 is 15 residues. Per the germline V gene, CDR1 is SNHLY and CDR2 is FYNNEI. V lost 6 bases and J 1 base, leaving 13 bases between the germline ends. The CDR3 DNA is TGTGCCAGCAGACTCGACCGAAGCGCCAAAAACATTCAGTACTTC. Encoded protein: CASRLDRSAKNIQYF.

This clonotype was recorded a few times. This chain uses TRBV5-5 with TRBJ2-1; D might be TRBD1 (6 bases). V was trimmed by 3 bases and J by 1 base, leaving 11 bases between them. This CDR3 comprises 15 residues. Germline values: CDR1 SGHKS, CDR2 YYEKEE (reference sequence). CDR3 DNA: TGTGCCAGCAGCTCAGAAACAGGGTCCTACAATGAGCAGTTCTTC. Translated, it gives CASSSETGSYNEQFF.

The table lists this clonotype with many counts. The rearrangement uses TRBV3-1 and TRBJ2-7; D is ambiguous. Germline CDR1 reads LGHDT; CDR2 reads YNNKEL (reference sequence). CDR3 size: 11 residues. Trimming cost V 2 bases and J 7 bases, with 6 bases left between them. The CDR3 DNA sequence: TGTGCCAGCAGCCAAAGTGGGGAGCAGTACTTC. Its translation: CASSQSGEQYF.

This clonotype was picked up a small number of times. The chain recombines TRBV20-1 with TRBJ2-1; 10 positions agree with TRBD2. Germline CDR1 is DFQATT and CDR2 is SNEGSKA (reference sequence). The CDR3 loop spans 15 amino acids. The junction had 5 bases not matched to a gene; V was cut back by 0 bases and J by 6 bases. The CDR3 here is CSARDWTSGGNEQFF. The CDR3 DNA sequence: TGCAGTGCTAGAGATTGGACTAGCGGAGGCAATGAGCAGTTCTTC.

The gene calls are TRBV6-1 and TRBJ2-7; no clear D. The CDR3 has 13 amino acids. V lost 5 bases to trimming and J lost 2 bases, with 10 bases between them. CDR1 MNHNS and CDR2 SASEGT come from the germline V gene. CDR3 DNA sequence: TGTGCCAGCAGTCGAGTCGGCACCTACGAGCAGTACTTC. Its protein product is CASSRVGTYEQYF.

This clonotype occurred a few times. V and J are TRBV11-3 and TRBJ2-1; 11 nucleotides match TRBD2. Looked up from germline, CDR1 is SGHNT and CDR2 is YENEEA. The CDR3 has 16 amino acids. J gave up 5 bases and V 5 bases, and 8 bases lay outside the gene matches. The CDR3 DNA sequence: TGTGCCAGCAGCCCACGGGTAGCGGGGGGGAACAATGAGCAGTTCTTC. This translates into CASSPRVAGGNNEQFF.

J is TRBJ2-6 and V is TRBV20-1; weak D call: TRBD1 (7 bases). In germline, CDR1 is DFQATT, CDR2 SNEGSKA (reference sequence). V was trimmed by 0 bases and J by 2 bases, leaving 8 bases between them. The length of the CDR3 is 15 residues. CDR3 protein: CSARDRGAGANVLTF. The CDR3 DNA reads as TGCAGTGCTAGAGACAGGGGGGCTGGGGCCAACGTCCTGACTTTC.

The chain couples TRBV6-1 to TRBJ2-1, with D possibly called TRBD1 or TRBD2 (6 bases each). Trimming took 5 bases from V and 4 from J, leaving 12 bases between them. Per germline, CDR1 MNHNS and CDR2 SASEGT. The length of the CDR3 is 14 residues. For the CDR3, the DNA is TGTGCCAGCAGTAGGCCGGGGGCTTACAATGAGCAGTTCTTC. This sequence encodes CASSRPGAYNEQFF.

This clonotype was seen more than once but under ten times. This rearrangement joins TRBV10-3 to TRBJ1-2; D possibly corresponds to TRBD1 (6 bases). The CDR3 covers 14 residues. V shed 6 bases and J shed 4 bases, with 15 bases lying between them. Germline assignment: CDR1 ENHRY and CDR2 SYGVKD. In DNA, the CDR3 is TGTGCCATCAGGGGCAGAGGGGGGTCCTATGGCTACACCTTC. This sequence encodes CAIRGRGGSYGYTF.

V is TRBV27 and J is TRBJ2-1; perhaps TRBD1 as D (5 bases). Per germline, CDR1 MNHEY and CDR2 SMNVEV (reference sequence). This CDR3 has 16 amino acids. The V and J ends lost 4 bases and 5 bases respectively, with 18 bases between them. DNA of the CDR3: TGTGCCAGCAGTTCTCCCTGGCAGGGTGTAGACAATGAGCAGTTCTTC. Its protein is CASSSPWQGVDNEQFF.

This chain uses TRBV19 with TRBJ2-2; no clear D gene. Germline values: CDR1 LNHDA, CDR2 SQIVND (reference sequence). V shed 3 bases and J shed 7 bases, with 6 bases lying between them. The CDR3 runs 12 residues. This CDR3 is CASSIWVGELFF. The CDR3 DNA reads TGTGCCAGTAGTATTTGGGTCGGGGAGCTGTTTTTT.

This clonotype has only a few counts. The chain recombines TRBV7-9 with TRBJ2-7; 16 nucleotides align to TRBD2. Germline CDR1 is SEHNR and CDR2 is FQNEAQ (reference sequence). This CDR3 is built from 16 residues. Trimming cost V 7 bases and J 4 bases; bases outside gene matches: 7. Here the CDR3 reads CASIAGLAGGPYEQYF. CDR3 bases: TGTGCCAGCATCGCGGGACTAGCGGGAGGGCCATACGAGCAGTACTTC.

A few counts support this clonotype. This chain joins TRBV5-1 and TRBJ2-2; 8 positions match TRBD1. CDR1 SGHRS and CDR2 YFSETQ come from the germline V gene. The CDR3 totals 15 residues. The J segment lost 6 bases and the V segment lost 4 bases, leaving 8 bases of the junction unmatched. The CDR3 reads CASSPDRGVAGELFF. The CDR3 bases are TGCGCCAGCAGCCCCGACAGGGGTGTCGCCGGGGAGCTGTTTTTT.